This T cell receptor (beta chain) was captured by sequencing in a study of control samples from healthy donors and cancer patients. Assay used: immunoSEQ multiplex PCR; TCRdb lists only in-frame clones, some missing. The data contain 98,000 or so clones, approximately 81% of them singletons. Trimming took off 4 bases at V and 2 bases at J, with 15 bases between the two ends. The length of the CDR3 is 15 residues. Germline assignment: CDR1 SGHDT and CDR2 YYEEEE. The sequence derives from a woman aged 30 to 39 in good health. Sequencing was performed on blood. The chain is built from TRBV5-6 and TRBJ1-1; D might be TRBD1 (5 bases). The CDR3 DNA reads TGTGCCAGCAGCCCCCTTGGAGGGGCAAACACTGAAGCTTTCTTT. Translated, it gives CASSPLGGANTEAFF.